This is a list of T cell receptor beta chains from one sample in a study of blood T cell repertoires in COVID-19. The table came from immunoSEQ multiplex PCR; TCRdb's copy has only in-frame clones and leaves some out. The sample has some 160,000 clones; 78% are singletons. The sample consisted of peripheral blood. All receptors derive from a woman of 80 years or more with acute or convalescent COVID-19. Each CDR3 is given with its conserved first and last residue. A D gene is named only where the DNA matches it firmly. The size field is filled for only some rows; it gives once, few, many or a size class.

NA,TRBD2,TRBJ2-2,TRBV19,TGTGCCAGTACGTTGACTAGCGGGGCCGGGGAGCTGTTTTTT,CASTLTSGAGELFF
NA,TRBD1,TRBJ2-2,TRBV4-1,TGCGCCAGCAGCCAACCGTCTGGACAGGGGGCTCACGACGGGGAGCTGTTTTTT,CASSQPSGQGAHDGELFF
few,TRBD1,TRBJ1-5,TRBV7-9,TGTGCCAGCAGCTCCGGGACAGGGGGCAATCAGCCCCAGCATTTT,CASSSGTGGNQPQHF
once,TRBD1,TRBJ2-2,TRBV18,TGTGCCAGCTCCCGAACAGGGGGGAACACCGGGGAGCTGTTTTTT,CASSRTGGNTGELFF
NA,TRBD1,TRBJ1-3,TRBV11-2,TGTGCCAGCAGCTTAGAAATACAGGGGGCTGGAAACACCATATATTTT,CASSLEIQGAGNTIYF
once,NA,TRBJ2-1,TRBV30,TGTGCCTGGAGCCCAGAATACAATGAGCAGTTCTTC,CAWSPEYNEQFF
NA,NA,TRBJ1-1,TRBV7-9,TGTGCCATCCTTTCCGGGACAAACACTGAAGCTTTCTTT,CAILSGTNTEAFF
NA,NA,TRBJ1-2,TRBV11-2,TGTGCCAGCAGCTCCCGATCCATGGGTGCGGGTGGCTACACCTTC,CASSSRSMGAGGYTF
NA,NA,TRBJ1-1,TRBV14,TGTGCCAGCAGCCAAATGTTCGGCGGCCTTTCTGAAGCTTTCTTT,CASSQMFGGLSEAFF
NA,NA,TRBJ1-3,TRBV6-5,TGTGCCAGCAGAGAGTCTATTAACTCTGGAAACACCATATATTTT,CASRESINSGNTIYF
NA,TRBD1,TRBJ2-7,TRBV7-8,TGTGCCAGCAGCTCCGACAGGGGTGGACTACCGTACGAGCAGTACTTC,CASSSDRGGLPYEQYF
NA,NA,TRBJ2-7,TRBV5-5,TGTGCCAGCAGCTTGAGACCAGGTGATCGCTACGAGCAGTACTTC,CASSLRPGDRYEQYF
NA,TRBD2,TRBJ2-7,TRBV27,TGTGCCAGCAGAGAAGCGGGGGGCGCGGTCTACGAGCAGTACTTC,CASREAGGAVYEQYF
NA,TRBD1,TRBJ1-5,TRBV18,TGTGCCAGCTCTCCCGACAGGGGCAATCAGCCCCAGCATTTT,CASSPDRGNQPQHF
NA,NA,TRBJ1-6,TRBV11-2,TGTGCCAGCAGCTTAGGACTCATAAATTCACCCCTCCACTTT,CASSLGLINSPLHF
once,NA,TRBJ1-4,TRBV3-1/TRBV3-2,TGTGCCAGCAGCCAAGATCGGAGGCCCCGGGGTGAAAAACTGTTTTTT,CASSQDRRPRGEKLFF
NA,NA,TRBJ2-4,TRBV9,TGTGCCAGCAGCGTAGGGGAAGGGGAATCCAAAAACATTCAGTACTTC,CASSVGEGESKNIQYF
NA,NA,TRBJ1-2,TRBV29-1,TGCAGCGTTGTTCCTGGGGGGGGAAGCAGGACTGCTAACTATGGCTACACCTTC,CSVVPGGGSRTANYGYTF
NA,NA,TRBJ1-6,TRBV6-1,TGTGCCAGCAGTGATAACCGGGCCATTAGAACAGGTTCACCCCTCCACTTT,CASSDNRAIRTGSPLHF
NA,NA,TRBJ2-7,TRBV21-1,TGTGCCAGCAGCACTTGGGACAGGGGGGACTCCTACGAGCAGTACTTC,CASSTWDRGDSYEQYF
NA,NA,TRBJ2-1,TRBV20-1,TGCAGTGCTAGTACCCATTTCAACGGTGAGCAGTTCTTC,CSASTHFNGEQFF
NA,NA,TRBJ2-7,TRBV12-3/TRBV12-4,TGTGCCAGCAGTTTTGGGGGGGAGCAGTACTTC,CASSFGGEQYF
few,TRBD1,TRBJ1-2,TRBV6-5,TGTGCCAGCAGTCCCGGACAGGGAGGCGGCTACACCTTC,CASSPGQGGGYTF
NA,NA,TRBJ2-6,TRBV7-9,TGTGCCAGGACGGACAGTACCTCGAAGGGTGGGGCCAACGTCCTGACTTTC,CARTDSTSKGGANVLTF
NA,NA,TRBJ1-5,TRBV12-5,TGTGCTAGTGGTTTGGTACGGGGAGTGGAGGGCAATCAGCCCCAGCATTTT,CASGLVRGVEGNQPQHF
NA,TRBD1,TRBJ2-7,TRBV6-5,TGTGCCAGCAGTTCTTTGGACAGGGACGACGAGCAGTACTTC,CASSSLDRDDEQYF
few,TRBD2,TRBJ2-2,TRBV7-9,TGTGCCAGCAGCTTGTCTAGCGGAGGAATCGGGGAGCTGTTTTTT,CASSLSSGGIGELFF
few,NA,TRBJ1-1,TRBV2,TGTGCCAGCATGGGGCAGGGACTCACTGAAGCTTTCTTT,CASMGQGLTEAFF
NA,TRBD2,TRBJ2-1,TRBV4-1,TGCGCCAGCAGCCACCTGGGACTAGCGGGCAGGAGCTCCTACAATGAGCAGTTCTTC,CASSHLGLAGRSSYNEQFF
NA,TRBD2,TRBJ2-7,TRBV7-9,TGTGCCAGCAGCTTGGGGCTAGCGGGGGAAGACTACGAGCAGTACTTC,CASSLGLAGEDYEQYF
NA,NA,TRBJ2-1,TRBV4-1,TGCGCCAGCAGCCAAGCCGGGAGCGTGACCTACAATGAGCAGTTCTTC,CASSQAGSVTYNEQFF
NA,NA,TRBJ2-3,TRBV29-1,TGCAACCTATGGGACTCTAGCACAGATACGCAGTATTTT,CNLWDSSTDTQYF
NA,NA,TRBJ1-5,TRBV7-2,TGTGCCAGCAGCTCTGGACAGCTGGACTATCAGCCCCAGCATTTT,CASSSGQLDYQPQHF
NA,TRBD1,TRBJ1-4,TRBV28,TGTGCCAGCAGCGCGTTAAATTTCAGGGGGCAGTCTGAAAAACTGTTTTTT,CASSALNFRGQSEKLFF
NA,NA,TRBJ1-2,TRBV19,TGTGCCAGTAGGAAAATACTAGACACGATACCCGGCAACTATGGCTACACCTTC,CASRKILDTIPGNYGYTF
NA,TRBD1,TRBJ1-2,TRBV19,TGTGCCAGTACCTATCCGGGACAGTTAGGGGCCTACACCTTC,CASTYPGQLGAYTF
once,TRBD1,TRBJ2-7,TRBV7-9,TGTGCCAGCAGCCCGGGACAGGGGGCAGTATCCTACGAGCAGTACTTC,CASSPGQGAVSYEQYF
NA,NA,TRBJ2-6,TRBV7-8,TGTGCCAGCAGCCCCACCCAGCGCAGAATCTCTGGGGCCAACGTCCTGACTTTC,CASSPTQRRISGANVLTF
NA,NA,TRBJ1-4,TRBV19,TGTGCCAGTGGTGAGACAAATGAAAAACTGTTTTTT,CASGETNEKLFF
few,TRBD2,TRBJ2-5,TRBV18,TGTGCCAGCTCATTGGGACTAGCGGACCAAGAGACCCAGTACTTC,CASSLGLADQETQYF
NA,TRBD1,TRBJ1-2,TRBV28,TGTGCCAGCAGTTTTCTGGACAGGGGTGTTGGCTACACCTTC,CASSFLDRGVGYTF
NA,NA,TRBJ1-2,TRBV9,TGTGCCAGCAGCGTAGATCAGTATGGCTACACCTTC,CASSVDQYGYTF
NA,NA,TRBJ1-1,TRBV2,TGTGCCAGCAGTGAACAGGGGTGGACTGAAGCTTTCTTT,CASSEQGWTEAFF
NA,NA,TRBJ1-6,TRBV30,TGTGCCTGGAGCACAGGTGATAATTCACCCCTCCACTTT,CAWSTGDNSPLHF
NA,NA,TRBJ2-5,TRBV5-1,TGCGCCAGCAGCCCGGGACTCAACCAAGAGACCCAGTACTTC,CASSPGLNQETQYF
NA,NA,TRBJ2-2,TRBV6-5,TGTGCCAGCAGACTCGCGAACACCGGGGAGCTGTTTTTT,CASRLANTGELFF
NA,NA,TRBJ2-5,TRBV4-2,TGTGCCAGCAGCCAAAGGCGAGGGCAGGGGCAAGAGACCCAGTACTTC,CASSQRRGQGQETQYF
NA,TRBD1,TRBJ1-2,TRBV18,TGTGCCAGCTCACCGGGACAGGGGAAAGCTAACTATGGCTACACCTTC,CASSPGQGKANYGYTF
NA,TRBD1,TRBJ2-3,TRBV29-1,TGCAGCGTCAGGGGGGGGACAGGGTCCTTAGATACGCAGTATTTT,CSVRGGTGSLDTQYF
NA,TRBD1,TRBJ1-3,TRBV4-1,TGCGCCAGCAGCCACCCCGGGACAGACAAAGGAAACACCATATATTTT,CASSHPGTDKGNTIYF
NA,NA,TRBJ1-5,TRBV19,TGTGCCAGTAGTTTTCGAGGGAGCAATCAGCCCCAGCATTTT,CASSFRGSNQPQHF
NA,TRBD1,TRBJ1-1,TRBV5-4,TGTGCCAGCAGCCTCGGGACAGGGAACACTGAAGCTTTCTTT,CASSLGTGNTEAFF
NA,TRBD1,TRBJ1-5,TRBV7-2,TGTGCCAGCAGCACGTCCGGGACAGGGAATCAGCCCCAGCATTTT,CASSTSGTGNQPQHF